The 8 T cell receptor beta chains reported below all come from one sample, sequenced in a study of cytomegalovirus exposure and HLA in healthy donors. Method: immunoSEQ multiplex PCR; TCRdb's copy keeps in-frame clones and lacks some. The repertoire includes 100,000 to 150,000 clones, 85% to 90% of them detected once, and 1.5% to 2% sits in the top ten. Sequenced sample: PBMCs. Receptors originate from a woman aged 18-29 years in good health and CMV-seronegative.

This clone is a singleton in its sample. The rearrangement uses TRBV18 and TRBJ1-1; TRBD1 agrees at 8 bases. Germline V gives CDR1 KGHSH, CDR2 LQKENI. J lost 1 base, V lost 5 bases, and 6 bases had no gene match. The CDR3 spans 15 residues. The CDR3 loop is CASSAGGDPNTEAFF. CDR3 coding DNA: TGTGCCAGCTCAGCAGGGGGCGATCCGAACACTGAAGCTTTCTTT.

CDR3 loop: CASRERGGLETQYF. The CDR3 DNA sequence: TGTGCCAGCCGGGAGCGGGGGGGCCTGGAGACCCAGTACTTC. The rearrangement uses TRBV2 and TRBJ2-5, with 10 bases identical to TRBD2. The V gene's germline CDR1 is SNHLY and CDR2 FYNNEI. The CDR3 has 14 amino acids. V trimming: 8 bases; J trimming: 5 bases; junction bases outside the gene matches: 8. The variable domain in full, with the rest retrieved from reference TRBV2 and TRBJ2-5, is EPEVTQTPSHQVTQMGQEVILRCVPISNHLYFYWYRQILGQKVEFLVSFYNNEISEKSEIFDDQFSVERPDGSNFTLKIRSTKLEDSAMYFCASRERGGLETQYFGPGTRLLVL.

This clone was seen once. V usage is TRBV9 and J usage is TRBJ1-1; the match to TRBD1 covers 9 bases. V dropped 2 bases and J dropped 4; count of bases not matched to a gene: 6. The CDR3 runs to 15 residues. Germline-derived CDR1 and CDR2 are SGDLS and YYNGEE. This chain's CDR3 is CASSVGDRVVTEAFF. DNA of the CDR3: TGTGCCAGCAGCGTCGGGGACAGGGTAGTCACTGAAGCTTTCTTT.

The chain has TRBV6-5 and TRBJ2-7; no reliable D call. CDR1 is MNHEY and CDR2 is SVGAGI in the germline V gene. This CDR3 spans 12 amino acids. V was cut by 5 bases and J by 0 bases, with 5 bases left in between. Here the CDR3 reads CASSTDSYEQYF. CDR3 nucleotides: TGTGCCAGCAGTACAGACTCCTACGAGCAGTACTTC.

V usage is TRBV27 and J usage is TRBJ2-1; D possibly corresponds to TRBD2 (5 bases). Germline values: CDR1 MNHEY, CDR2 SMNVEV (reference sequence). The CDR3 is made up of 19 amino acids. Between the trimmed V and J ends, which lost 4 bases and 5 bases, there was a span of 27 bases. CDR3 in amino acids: CASSSPLIGGLDFHNEQFF. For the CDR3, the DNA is TGTGCCAGCAGTTCCCCATTAATAGGAGGCCTTGATTTCCACAATGAGCAGTTCTTC.

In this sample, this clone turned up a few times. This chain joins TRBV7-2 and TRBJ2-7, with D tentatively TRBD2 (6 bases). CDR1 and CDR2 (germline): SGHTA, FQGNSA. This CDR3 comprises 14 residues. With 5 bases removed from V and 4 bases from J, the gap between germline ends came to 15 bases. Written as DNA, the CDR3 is TGTGCCAGCAGCCTACCCGGGACTTTATACGAGCAGTACTTC. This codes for CASSLPGTLYEQYF. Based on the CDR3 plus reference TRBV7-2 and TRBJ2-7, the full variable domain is GAGVSQSPSNKVTEKGKDVELRCDPISGHTALYWYRQSLGQGLEFLIYFQGNSAPDKSGLPSDRFSAERTGGSVSTLTIQRTQQEDSAVYLCASSLPGTLYEQYFGPGTRLTVT.

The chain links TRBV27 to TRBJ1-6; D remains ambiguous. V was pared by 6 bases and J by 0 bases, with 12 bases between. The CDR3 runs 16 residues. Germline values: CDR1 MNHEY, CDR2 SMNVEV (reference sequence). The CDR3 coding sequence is TGTGCCAGCAGACTCCGCGGGCCCTCCTATAATTCACCCCTCCACTTT. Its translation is CASRLRGPSYNSPLHF.

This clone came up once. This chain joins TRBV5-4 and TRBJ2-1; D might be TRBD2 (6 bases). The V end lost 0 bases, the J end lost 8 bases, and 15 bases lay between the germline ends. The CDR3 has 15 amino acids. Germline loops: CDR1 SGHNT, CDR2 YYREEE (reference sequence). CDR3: CASSLATGVVDEQFF. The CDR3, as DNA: TGTGCCAGCAGCTTGGCCACGGGAGTAGTGGATGAGCAGTTCTTC.